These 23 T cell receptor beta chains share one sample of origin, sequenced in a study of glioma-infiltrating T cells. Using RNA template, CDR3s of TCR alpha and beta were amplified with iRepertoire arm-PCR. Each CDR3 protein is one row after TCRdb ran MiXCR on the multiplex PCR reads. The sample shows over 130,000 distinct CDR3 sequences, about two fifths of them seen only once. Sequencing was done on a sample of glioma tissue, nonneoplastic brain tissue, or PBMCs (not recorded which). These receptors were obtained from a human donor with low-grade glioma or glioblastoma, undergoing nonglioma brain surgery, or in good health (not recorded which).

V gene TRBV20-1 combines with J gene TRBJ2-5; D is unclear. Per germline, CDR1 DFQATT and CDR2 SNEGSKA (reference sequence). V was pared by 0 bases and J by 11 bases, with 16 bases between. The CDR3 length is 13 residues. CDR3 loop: CSARETTRNTQYF. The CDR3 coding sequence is TGCAGTGCTAGAGAGACAACCCGAAACACTCAGTACTTC.

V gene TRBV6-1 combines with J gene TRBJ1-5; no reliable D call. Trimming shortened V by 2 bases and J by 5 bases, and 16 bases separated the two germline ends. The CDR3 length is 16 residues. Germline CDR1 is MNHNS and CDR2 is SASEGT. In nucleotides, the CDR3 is TGTGCCAGCAGTGAACGCCCGCAACTAGGGTATCAGCCCCAGCATTTT. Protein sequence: CASSERPQLGYQPQHF.

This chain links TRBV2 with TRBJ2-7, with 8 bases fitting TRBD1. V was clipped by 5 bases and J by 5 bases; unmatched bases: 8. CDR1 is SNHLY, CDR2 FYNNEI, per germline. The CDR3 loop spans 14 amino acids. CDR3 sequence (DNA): TGTGCCAGCAGTAACGGACAGGGTCTAGACGAGCAGTACTTC. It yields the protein CASSNGQGLDEQYF.

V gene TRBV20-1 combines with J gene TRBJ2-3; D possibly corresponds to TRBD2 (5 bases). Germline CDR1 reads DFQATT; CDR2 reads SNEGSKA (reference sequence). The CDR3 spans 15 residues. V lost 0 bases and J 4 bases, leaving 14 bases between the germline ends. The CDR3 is CSARDYRTGSDTQYF. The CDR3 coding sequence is TGCAGTGCTAGAGATTATAGGACTGGGTCAGATACGCAGTATTTT.

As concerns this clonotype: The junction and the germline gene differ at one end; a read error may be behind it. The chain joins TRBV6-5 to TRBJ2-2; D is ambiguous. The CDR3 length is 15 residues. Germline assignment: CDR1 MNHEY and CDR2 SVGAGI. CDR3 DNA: TGTGCCAACAGTTACTCCTTGAGTCTCTCGGGGGAGCTGTTTTTT. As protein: CANSYSLSLSGELFF.

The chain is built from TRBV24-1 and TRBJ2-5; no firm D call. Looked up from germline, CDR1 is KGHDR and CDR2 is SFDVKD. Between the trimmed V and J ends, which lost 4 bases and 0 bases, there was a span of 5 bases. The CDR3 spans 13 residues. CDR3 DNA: TGTGCCACCAGTGAGGGATACCAAGAGACCCAGTACTTC. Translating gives CATSEGYQETQYF.

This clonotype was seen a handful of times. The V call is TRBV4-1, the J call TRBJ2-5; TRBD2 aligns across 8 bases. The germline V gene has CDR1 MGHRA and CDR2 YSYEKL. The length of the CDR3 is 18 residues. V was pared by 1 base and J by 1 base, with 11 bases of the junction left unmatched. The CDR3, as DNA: TGCGCCAGCAGCCAAGTTAGAAGTAGCGGGGACCTCCAAGAGACCCAGTACTTC. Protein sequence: CASSQVRSSGDLQETQYF.

The CDR3 protein is CASSEGQAGETQYF. The CDR3, as DNA: TGTGCCAGCAGTGAAGGACAGGCCGGGGAGACCCAGTACTTC. The gene calls are TRBV25-1 and TRBJ2-5, with TRBD1 matching over 7 bases. CDR1 MGHDK and CDR2 SYGVNS come from the germline V gene. Trimming cost V 2 bases and J 5 bases; bases outside gene matches: 5. The CDR3 totals 14 residues.

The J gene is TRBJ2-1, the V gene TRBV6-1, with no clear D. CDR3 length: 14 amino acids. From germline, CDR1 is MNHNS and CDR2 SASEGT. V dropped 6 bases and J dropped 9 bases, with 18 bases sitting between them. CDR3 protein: CASSLWVRRTEQFF. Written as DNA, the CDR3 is TGTGCCAGCAGCCTATGGGTCCGACGGACTGAGCAGTTCTTC.

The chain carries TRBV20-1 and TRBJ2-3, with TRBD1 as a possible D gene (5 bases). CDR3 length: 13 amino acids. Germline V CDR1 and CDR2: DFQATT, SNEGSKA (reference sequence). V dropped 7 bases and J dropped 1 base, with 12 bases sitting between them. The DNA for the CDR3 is TGCAGTGGAGGCAGGGAAGGCACAGATACGCAGTATTTT. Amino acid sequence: CSGGREGTDTQYF.

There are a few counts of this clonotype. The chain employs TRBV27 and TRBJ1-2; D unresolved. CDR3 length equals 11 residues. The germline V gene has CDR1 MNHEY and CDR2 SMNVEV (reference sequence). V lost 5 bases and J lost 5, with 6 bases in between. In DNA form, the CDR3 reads TGTGCCAGCAGTGATGGGTATGGCTACACCTTC. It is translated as CASSDGYGYTF.

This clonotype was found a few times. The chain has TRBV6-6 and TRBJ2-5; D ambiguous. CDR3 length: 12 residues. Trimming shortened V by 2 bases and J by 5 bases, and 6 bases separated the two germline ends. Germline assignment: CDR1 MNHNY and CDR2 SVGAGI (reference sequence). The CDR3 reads CASSYIGETQYF. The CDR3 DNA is TGTGCCAGCAGTTACATCGGGGAGACCCAGTACTTC.

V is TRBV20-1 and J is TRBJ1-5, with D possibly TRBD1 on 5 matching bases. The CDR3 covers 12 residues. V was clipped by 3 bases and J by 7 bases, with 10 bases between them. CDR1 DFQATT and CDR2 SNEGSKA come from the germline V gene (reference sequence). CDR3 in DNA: TGCAGTGCTAGTTCAGGGAAGCAGCCCCAGCATTTT. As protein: CSASSGKQPQHF.

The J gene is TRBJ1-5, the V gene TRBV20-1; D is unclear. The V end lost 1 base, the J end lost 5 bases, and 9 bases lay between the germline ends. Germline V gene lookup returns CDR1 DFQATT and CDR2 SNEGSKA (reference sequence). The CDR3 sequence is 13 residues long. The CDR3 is CSARGHIDQPQHF. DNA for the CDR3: TGCAGTGCTAGAGGACACATAGATCAGCCCCAGCATTTT.

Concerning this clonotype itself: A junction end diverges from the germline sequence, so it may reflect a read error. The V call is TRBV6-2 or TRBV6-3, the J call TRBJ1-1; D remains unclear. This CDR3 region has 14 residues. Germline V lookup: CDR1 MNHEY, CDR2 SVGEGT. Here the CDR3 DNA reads TGTGCCAGCAGTTCCCCACGACGGAACACTGGAGCTTTCTTT. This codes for CASSSPRRNTGAFF.

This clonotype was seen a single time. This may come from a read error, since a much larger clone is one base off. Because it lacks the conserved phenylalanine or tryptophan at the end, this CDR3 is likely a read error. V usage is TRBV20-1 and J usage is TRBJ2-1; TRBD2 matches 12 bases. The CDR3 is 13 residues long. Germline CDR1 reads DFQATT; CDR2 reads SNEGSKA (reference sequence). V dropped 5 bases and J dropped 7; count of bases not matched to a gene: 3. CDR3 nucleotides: TGCAGTGCTGGCGGACTAGCGGGGAATGAGCAGTTCTTA. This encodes CSAGGLAGNEQFL.

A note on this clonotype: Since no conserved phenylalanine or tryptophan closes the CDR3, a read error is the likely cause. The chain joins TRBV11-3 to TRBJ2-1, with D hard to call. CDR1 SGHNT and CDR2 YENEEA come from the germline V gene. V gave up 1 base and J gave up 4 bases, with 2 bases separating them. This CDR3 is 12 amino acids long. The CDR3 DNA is TGTGCCAGCAGCTTAGGTTACAATGAGCAGTTCTTA. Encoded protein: CASSLGYNEQFL.

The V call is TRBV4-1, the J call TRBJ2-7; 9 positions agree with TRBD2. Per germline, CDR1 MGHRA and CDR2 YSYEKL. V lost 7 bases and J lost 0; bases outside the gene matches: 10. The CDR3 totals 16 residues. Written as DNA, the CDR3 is TGCGCCAGCAACCCGCGGGGGGGACAGAGCTCCTACGAGCAGTACTTC. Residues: CASNPRGGQSSYEQYF.

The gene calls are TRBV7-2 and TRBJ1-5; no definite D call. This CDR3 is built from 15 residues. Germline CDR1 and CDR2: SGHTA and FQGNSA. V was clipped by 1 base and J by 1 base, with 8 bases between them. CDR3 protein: CASSLEGVSNQPQHF. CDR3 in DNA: TGTGCCAGCAGCTTAGAGGGCGTGAGCAATCAGCCCCAGCATTTT.

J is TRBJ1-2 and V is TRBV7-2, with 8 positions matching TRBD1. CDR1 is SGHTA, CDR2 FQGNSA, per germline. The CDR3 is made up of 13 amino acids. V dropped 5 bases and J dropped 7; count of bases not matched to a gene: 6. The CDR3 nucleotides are TGTGCCAGCAGCCCAGGGGGCTACATTGGCTACACCTTC. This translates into CASSPGGYIGYTF.

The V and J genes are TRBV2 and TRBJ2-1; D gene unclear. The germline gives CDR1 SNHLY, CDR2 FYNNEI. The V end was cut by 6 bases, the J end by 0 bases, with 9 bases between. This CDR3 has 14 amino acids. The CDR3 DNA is TGTGCCAGCAGGGGGTCCCTCTCCTACAATGAGCAGTTCTTC. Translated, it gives CASRGSLSYNEQFF. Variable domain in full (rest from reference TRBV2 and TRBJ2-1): EPEVTQTPSHQVTQMGQEVILRCVPISNHLYFYWYRQILGQKVEFLVSFYNNEISEKSEIFDDQFSVERPDGSNFTLKIRSTKLEDSAMYFCASRGSLSYNEQFFGPGTRLTVL.

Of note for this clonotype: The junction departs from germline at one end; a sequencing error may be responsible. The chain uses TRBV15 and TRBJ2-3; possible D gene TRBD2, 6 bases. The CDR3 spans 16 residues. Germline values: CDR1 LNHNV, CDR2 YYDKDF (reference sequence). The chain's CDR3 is CATSRAGVGNRDMQYF. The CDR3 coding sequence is TGTGCCACCAGCAGAGCGGGGGTCGGGAACAGAGATATGCAGTATTTT.

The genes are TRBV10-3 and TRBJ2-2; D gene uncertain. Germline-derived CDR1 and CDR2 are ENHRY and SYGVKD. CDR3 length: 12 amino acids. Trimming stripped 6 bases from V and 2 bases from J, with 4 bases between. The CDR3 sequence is CAIRTNTGELFF. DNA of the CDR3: TGTGCCATCAGAACAAACACCGGGGAGCTGTTTTTT.